What follows are 7 T cell receptor beta chains derived from one specimen sequenced in a study of blood T cell repertoires in COVID-19. The data were produced by immunoSEQ multiplex PCR, yet TCRdb's version contains in-frame clones alone and is incomplete. The sample lists around 160,000 clones; 80% to 90% were seen once. Sequenced sample: peripheral blood. The receptors stem from a woman aged 80 or over with acute or convalescent COVID-19.

Only a few counts were recorded for this clone. The chain links TRBV7-9 to TRBJ2-1; 7 bases fit TRBD2. Germline V CDR1 and CDR2: SEHNR, FQNEAQ (reference sequence). The CDR3 is made up of 13 amino acids. This CDR3 is CASGQYSGGGQFF. In DNA form, the CDR3 reads TGTGCTTCCGGCCAGTATTCCGGCGGGGGGCAGTTCTTC.

The rearrangement joins TRBV7-3 to TRBJ2-2; no clear D gene. Germline V lookup: CDR1 SGHTA, CDR2 FQGTGA. V lost 2 bases to trimming and J lost 2 bases, with 9 bases between them. The CDR3 extends over 15 amino acids. The CDR3 nucleotides read TGTGCCAGCAGCTTATCGACAACCAACACCGGGGAGCTGTTTTTT. Encoded protein: CASSLSTTNTGELFF.

The J gene is TRBJ2-5, the V gene TRBV7-6; tentative D call: TRBD2 (6 bases). V was shortened by 5 bases and J by 0 bases, with 16 bases between the two germline ends. In germline, CDR1 is SGHVS, CDR2 FNYEAQ. CDR3 size: 16 residues. CDR3 loop: CASSITGTLNQETQYF. The CDR3 DNA reads TGTGCCAGCAGCATAACCGGGACTCTGAACCAAGAGACCCAGTACTTC.

This clone was observed at least ten times. The chain carries TRBV4-3 and TRBJ2-7, with D uncertain. CDR3 size: 13 residues. Germline V gene lookup returns CDR1 LGHNA and CDR2 YSLEER. V lost 4 bases, J lost 11 bases, and 18 bases lay in between. CDR3 protein: CASSLLVWSREYF. CDR3 DNA sequence: TGCGCCAGCAGCCTTCTGGTCTGGAGTCGAGAGTACTTC.

The rearrangement uses TRBV5-1 and TRBJ2-5, with a possible D match to TRBD1 (6 bases). Deletions cut 0 bases from V and 5 bases from J, with 14 bases between. The V gene's germline CDR1 is SGHRS and CDR2 YFSETQ. This CDR3 is 15 amino acids long. The CDR3 nucleotides are TGCGCCAGCAGCTTGGAGTCAGGGGCGGTGGAGACCCAGTACTTC. This gives the protein CASSLESGAVETQYF. Combining the CDR3 with reference TRBV5-1 and TRBJ2-5 gives the whole variable domain KAGVTQTPRYLIKTRGQQVTLSCSPISGHRSVSWYQQTPGQGLQFLFEYFSETQRNKGNFPGRFSGRQFSNSRSEMNVSTLELGDSALYLCASSLESGAVETQYFGPGTRLLVL.

The rearrangement joins TRBV11-1 to TRBJ1-1, with 8 bases matching TRBD1. This CDR3 has 15 amino acids. Germline CDR1 is SGHAT and CDR2 is FQDESV (reference sequence). V gave up 5 bases and J gave up 4 bases; unmatched junction bases: 9. The CDR3 DNA follows: TGTGCCAGCAGCGCACAGGGGGGCGCCACCACTGAAGCTTTCTTT. Amino acid sequence: CASSAQGGATTEAFF.

The chain combines TRBV18 with TRBJ2-3; TRBD2 matches at 9 bases. The germline V gene has CDR1 KGHSH and CDR2 LQKENI. The V segment lost 2 bases and the J segment 3 bases; nucleotides outside the gene matches: 6. CDR3 length: 16 amino acids. This CDR3 reads CASSPAIAGVTDTQYF. The CDR3 DNA sequence: TGTGCCAGCTCACCAGCGATAGCGGGAGTAACAGATACGCAGTATTTT.